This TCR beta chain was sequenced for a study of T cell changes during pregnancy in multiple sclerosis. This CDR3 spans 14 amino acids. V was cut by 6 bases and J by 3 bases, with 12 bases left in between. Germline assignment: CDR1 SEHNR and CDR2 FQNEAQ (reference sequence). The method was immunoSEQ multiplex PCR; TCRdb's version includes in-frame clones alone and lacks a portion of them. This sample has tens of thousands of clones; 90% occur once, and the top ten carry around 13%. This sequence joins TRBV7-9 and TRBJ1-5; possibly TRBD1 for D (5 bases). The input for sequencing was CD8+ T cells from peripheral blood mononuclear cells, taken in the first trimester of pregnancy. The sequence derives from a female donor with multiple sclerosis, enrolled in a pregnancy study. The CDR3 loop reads CASSYAGINQPQHF. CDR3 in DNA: TGTGCCAGCAGTTACGCAGGGATCAATCAGCCCCAGCATTTT.